Below are 5 T cell receptor beta chains sequenced from a single sample in a study of T-cell memory formation after mild COVID-19. TCRdb processed the 5' RACE reads anew with MiXCR; each CDR3 protein has one entry. This sample has around 300,000 distinct CDR3 sequences; about an eighth occur once, and the top ten carry 22%. The specimen sequenced was PBMCs or a T cell subset sorted from them (not recorded which). These receptors were taken from a man aged 18 to 30 who had mild COVID-19 (a few samples of this study predate the infection). Cell type and time point are not known.

In its sample, this clonotype was seen many times. The V and J genes are TRBV2 and TRBJ1-1; D is perhaps TRBD1 (5 bases). CDR1 is SNHLY, CDR2 FYNNEI, per germline. This CDR3 contains 14 residues. V gave up 7 bases and J gave up 0 bases, with 12 bases separating them. CDR3 DNA: TGTGCCAGCAAAATCGACAGATTGAACACTGAAGCTTTCTTT. It encodes CASKIDRLNTEAFF.

This rearrangement joins TRBV15 to TRBJ1-2; D is unresolved. The CDR3 runs to 16 residues. V gave up 3 bases and J gave up 2 bases, with 16 bases separating them. Per the germline V gene, CDR1 is LNHNV and CDR2 is YYDKDF (reference sequence). CDR3 sequence reads: CATSRRPQEKNYGYTF. For the CDR3, the DNA is TGTGCCACCAGCAGGCGGCCCCAGGAGAAAAACTATGGCTACACCTTC.

This clonotype was seen a handful of times. This chain links TRBV19 with TRBJ1-1; perhaps TRBD1 as D (5 bases). The V end was cut by 5 bases, the J end by 6 bases, with 13 bases between. The CDR3 has 13 residues. CDR1 is LNHDA, CDR2 SQIVND, per germline (reference sequence). The CDR3 nucleotides are TGTGCCAGTAGTCTATCTTGGGGCGCTGAAGCTTTCTTT. Translated: CASSLSWGAEAFF.

This clonotype was detected many times. The chain uses TRBV5-1 and TRBJ1-2; TRBD1 aligns across 7 bases. V was pared by 3 bases and J by 6 bases, with 5 bases of the junction left unmatched. Germline-derived CDR1 and CDR2 are SGHRS and YFSETQ. The CDR3 runs to 13 residues. CDR3 sequence reads: CASSYTGDHGYTF. DNA for the CDR3: TGCGCCAGCAGCTACACAGGGGATCATGGCTACACCTTC.

This clonotype was recorded a few times. The chain combines TRBV4-2 with TRBJ2-7, with D maybe TRBD1 (5 bases). This CDR3 contains 13 residues. Deletions cut 4 bases from V and 6 bases from J, with 13 bases between. The germline CDR1 and CDR2 sequences are LGHNA and YNFKEQ. The CDR3 loop is CASSREVGVEQYF. CDR3 nucleotides: TGTGCCAGCAGCCGCGAGGTAGGGGTCGAGCAGTACTTC.